This T cell receptor beta chain was recorded in a study of T cell responses to AZD1222 COVID-19 vaccine (dated by TCRdb to about 2021). With respect to the entire study: TCR sequencing covered some 250 trial participants: 200 to 210 given two doses of AZD1222 and 26 given two doses of MenACWY control vaccine. Trial participants were enrolled by age into subgroups of 18-55, 56-69 and 70-plus years, and about 150, 27 and 61 TCR-sequenced participants, respectively, were included in these subgroups.

On this clone itself: Its binding antigen is unknown. Base qualities are not provided; no much larger clone lies one nucleotide away.

The sample's time point label, in plain terms: about 28 days (+/-7) after the second vaccine dose. Because spike-specific TCR depth and breadth did not differ between the two schedules, AZD1222 recipients who got a second dose at roughly 4 weeks were pooled with those who got a second dose at roughly 12 weeks. Samples from vaccinated people were obtained from the UK trials COV001 and COV002, which included a single-blind randomized controlled phase 2/3 trial of AZD1222 (ChAdOx1 nCoV-19) in healthy adults. Trial participant PBMC samples were collected at day 0 and day 28 after the second dose for TCRbeta chain sequencing. From V the trimming removes 5 bases and from J it removes 6 bases, while the gene matches leave 6 bases of the junction unaccounted for. CDR1 is given as SNHLY and CDR2 as FYNNEI, both from the germline V gene. CDR3 length: 15 amino acids, cysteine to phenylalanine. Only the CDR3 part of the read is kept: 45 bases, read in frame from the first base.

Broad study findings and their caveats: Participants were mostly white British, with more females than males. The authors suggested clonal diversity may have been underestimated. The vaccine-associated CD4 TCRs covered the entire spike protein, and the dominant responses fell in regions 160-218 and 743-854. Only five to seven AZD1222 recipients were SARS-CoV-2 seropositive at baseline, limiting conclusions about previously exposed vaccinees. Spike-specific TCR breadth and depth rose significantly after two AZD1222 doses compared with day 0 and with MenACWY recipients. Nearly half of unique spike-specific TCRs reportedly recognized epitopes outside regions mutated in the B.1.351 and B.1.1.7 variants. The 56-69-year group was small, and its depth increase did not reach significance, likely because of low power. Because no samples from the day 14 peak response were available, repertoires could be characterized only after the peak T cell response.

The CDR3 regions of human TCRbeta chains were analyzed by immunosequencing. The original methods were these. TCRs in the repertoires were compared against a reference library of SARS-CoV-2-specific TCRs that had been generated with the MIRA antigen-specificity platform. Breadth was defined as the fraction of unique TCRs that were SARS-CoV-2-associated, and depth was defined as the fraction of total T cells that were SARS-CoV-2-associated. Using the MIRA data, each spike-specific TCR was assigned both to the spike region to which the TCR was reactive and to a CD4 or CD8 class. Log10-transformed breadth and depth values were compared by one-way ANOVA with Sidak's multiple comparisons tests. The table was pulled from immuneACCESS by TCRdb, which kept in-frame rearrangements only. Such tables lose some clones; where checked, under half of the loss comes from unresolved V genes, and the rest has no known cause. V, J and clone size reflect that table, while D and trimming were determined from the DNA. A total of over 150,000 clones appear in this sample, 90% to 95% of them only once. The ten largest make up approximately 1% of the sample.

The clonotype comes from an adult who received the AZD1222 COVID-19 vaccine. The chain was built from TRBV2 and TRBJ2-1, with 11 junctional bases fitting TRBD2. Sequences were derived from peripheral blood, sampled 28 days after the second AZD1222 dose. The base sequence is TGTGCCAGCAGTCCTTTAGCGGGGGGGGTCAATGAGCAGTTCTTC. Its protein product is CASSPLAGGVNEQFF.